The 29 T cell receptor beta chains below come from one sample, sequenced in a study of shared clonotypes between healthy human individuals. The method was immunoSEQ multiplex PCR; TCRdb's version includes in-frame clones alone and lacks a portion of them. The table lists about 2.3 million clones, 85% to 95% of them singletons. Sequencing used naive CD4+ T cells from PBMCs. Subset meaning: CD45RA+ positively selected. The receptors come from a young man in good health. Some clones in this sample may be carry-over from other donors' samples.

The V and J genes are TRBV28 and TRBJ1-4; TRBD1 aligns across 9 bases. Trimming at V came to 5 bases and at J to 6 bases, leaving 4 bases not matched to a gene. The CDR3 spans 14 residues. CDR1 and CDR2 (germline): MDHEN, SYDVKM. CDR3 nucleotide sequence: TGTGCCAGCAGTACCGGGACAGGGTATGAAAAACTGTTTTTT. It yields the protein CASSTGTGYEKLFF.

CDR3 amino acids: CSVEGTEVFVDTQYF. For the CDR3, the DNA is TGCAGCGTTGAAGGGACAGAGGTCTTCGTGGATACGCAGTATTTT. The J gene is TRBJ2-3, the V gene TRBV29-1; tentative D call: TRBD1 (6 bases). Per germline, CDR1 SQVTM and CDR2 ANQGSEA. The V gene lost 1 base and the J gene lost 6 bases, with 17 bases spanning the gap. This CDR3 comprises 15 residues.

The V call is TRBV30, the J call TRBJ1-5; D is unresolved. The V end was cut by 0 bases, the J end by 0 bases, with 6 bases between. Germline CDR1 GTSNPN, CDR2 SVGIG (reference sequence). This CDR3 comprises 14 residues. The CDR3 reads CAWSVGISNQPQHF. For the CDR3, the DNA is TGTGCCTGGAGTGTAGGGATTAGCAATCAGCCCCAGCATTTT.

The chain links TRBV19 to TRBJ1-5; maybe TRBD1 (5 bases). The CDR3 has 17 residues. Germline lookup yields CDR1 LNHDA and CDR2 SQIVND (reference sequence). Trimming cost V 5 bases and J 2 bases, with 19 bases left between them. Here the CDR3 reads CASSPGRARGGNQPQHF. DNA for the CDR3: TGTGCCAGTAGTCCCGGGCGCGCGAGGGGAGGCAATCAGCCCCAGCATTTT.

The genes are TRBV28 and TRBJ1-5; 7 nucleotides agree with TRBD1. The CDR3 extends over 16 amino acids. Unmatched junction bases numbered 9, after V lost 5 bases and J lost 2 bases. The V gene's germline CDR1 is MDHEN and CDR2 SYDVKM. CDR3 protein: CASSPLDRARNQPQHF. Here the CDR3 DNA reads TGTGCCAGCAGTCCACTCGACAGGGCCCGCAATCAGCCCCAGCATTTT.

The chain couples TRBV15 to TRBJ2-5; D is undetermined. This CDR3 spans 11 amino acids. V shed 3 bases and J shed 3 bases, with 2 bases lying between them. Germline CDR1 LNHNV, CDR2 YYDKDF (reference sequence). CDR3 protein: CATSSEETQYF. Here the CDR3 DNA reads TGTGCCACCAGCAGTGAAGAGACCCAGTACTTC.

A word on this clone: It may be a read error: a sequence one base away is much more abundant. Other DNA sequences in the same sample also yield this CDR3. The chain combines TRBV18 with TRBJ2-3; D is ambiguous. V was pared by 3 bases and J by 0 bases, with 4 bases between. The germline CDR1 and CDR2 sequences are KGHSH and LQKENI. CDR3 size: 13 residues. In DNA, the CDR3 is TGTGCCAGCTCACCTCCGAGCACAGATACGCAGTATTTT. Translation: CASSPPSTDTQYF.

The chain has TRBV5-1 and TRBJ1-4; unclear D gene. CDR3 size: 14 residues. The V gene's germline CDR1 is SGHRS and CDR2 YFSETQ. V gave up 7 bases and J gave up 5 bases, with 15 bases separating them. This CDR3 is CASPEQALNEKLFF. For the CDR3, the DNA is TGCGCCAGCCCCGAACAAGCCTTAAATGAAAAACTGTTTTTT.

V usage is TRBV28 and J usage is TRBJ2-2; 12 bases match TRBD2. J gave up 4 bases and V 6 bases, and 12 bases lay outside the gene matches. The germline V gene encodes CDR1 MDHEN and CDR2 SYDVKM. This CDR3 spans 18 amino acids. CDR3 sequence (DNA): TGTGCCAGCAGATCCCCCGCTAGCGGGAGGGCTGTCACCGGGGAGCTGTTTTTT. Protein product: CASRSPASGRAVTGELFF. The complete variable domain, with remaining parts taken from reference TRBV28 and TRBJ2-2, reads DVKVTQSSRYLVKRTGEKVFLECVQDMDHENMFWYRQDPGLGLRLIYFSYDVKMKEKGDIPEGYSVSREKKERFSLILESASTNQTSMYLCASRSPASGRAVTGELFFGEGSRLTVL.

This chain joins TRBV4-1 and TRBJ1-2; D not resolved. CDR1 and CDR2 from the germline V gene are MGHRA and YSYEKL. Trimming removed 3 bases at V and 6 bases at J, with 11 bases between. The CDR3 spans 13 residues. CDR3 amino acids: CASSQQTWDGYTF. The DNA for the CDR3 is TGCGCCAGCAGCCAGCAAACTTGGGATGGCTACACCTTC.

J is TRBJ1-1 and V is TRBV28; TRBD1 is a possible D gene (5 bases). This CDR3 spans 16 amino acids. Trimming took off 5 bases at V and 0 bases at J, with 16 bases between the two ends. Germline values: CDR1 MDHEN, CDR2 SYDVKM. CDR3 nucleotide sequence: TGTGCCAGCAGTCCCCCCCGGGGGGGAATGAACACTGAAGCTTTCTTT. Amino acid sequence: CASSPPRGGMNTEAFF.

This chain uses TRBV28 with TRBJ2-7, with D perhaps assigned TRBD1 or TRBD2 (8 bases each). The germline V gene encodes CDR1 MDHEN and CDR2 SYDVKM. V lost 4 bases, J lost 2 bases, and 18 bases lay in between. The CDR3 extends over 16 amino acids. The CDR3 is CASSSAVAGQAYEQYF. The CDR3 region has the DNA TGTGCCAGCAGTTCTGCAGTAGCGGGACAGGCCTACGAGCAGTACTTC.

For the CDR3, the DNA is TGTGCCAGCAGCTCCGACAGGGCTCGGCGGTACGAGCAGTACTTC. This codes for CASSSDRARRYEQYF. The chain is built from TRBV5-8 and TRBJ2-7, with 7 bases fitting TRBD1. In germline, CDR1 is SGHTS, CDR2 YDEGEE. With V trimmed by 3 bases and J by 4 bases, 10 bases remained unmatched. This CDR3 has 15 residues.

V and J are TRBV6-6 and TRBJ2-2; no clear D. This CDR3 has 15 amino acids. Looked up from germline, CDR1 is MNHNY and CDR2 is SVGAGI (reference sequence). The V end lost 1 base, the J end lost 1 base, and 7 bases lay between the germline ends. In DNA form, the CDR3 reads TGTGCCAGCAGTTACTATGCAGGGAACACCGGGGAGCTGTTTTTT. It translates to CASSYYAGNTGELFF.

The CDR3 reads CARQGNYGYTF. In DNA form, the CDR3 reads TGTGCCAGACAGGGGAACTATGGCTACACCTTC. The chain recombines TRBV7-9 with TRBJ1-2; 7 nucleotides agree with TRBD1. V was clipped by 9 bases and J by 2 bases; unmatched bases: 0. Germline CDR1 reads SEHNR; CDR2 reads FQNEAQ (reference sequence). The CDR3 spans 11 residues.

The chain combines TRBV5-1 with TRBJ2-1; 9 bases are shared with TRBD1. The V gene's germline CDR1 is SGHRS and CDR2 YFSETQ. Unmatched junction bases numbered 4, after V lost 4 bases and J lost 2 bases. The CDR3 length is 15 residues. The CDR3 loop is CASSKGQGPYNEQFF. The CDR3 nucleotides are TGCGCCAGCAGCAAGGGACAGGGACCCTACAATGAGCAGTTCTTC.

The chain is built from TRBV14 and TRBJ2-1; 7 bases are a match to TRBD2. This CDR3 spans 16 amino acids. The junction had 9 bases not matched to a gene; V was cut back by 3 bases and J by 4 bases. Germline V gives CDR1 SGHDN, CDR2 FVKESK. The CDR3 protein is CASSQRGSGRYNEQFF. The CDR3 DNA sequence: TGTGCCAGCAGCCAGCGGGGTAGCGGGCGTTACAATGAGCAGTTCTTC.

The V call is TRBV7-9, the J call TRBJ2-3; D unclear. Trimming left V 2 bases short and J 4 bases short, with 10 bases between. Germline V gives CDR1 SEHNR, CDR2 FQNEAQ (reference sequence). This CDR3 is 14 amino acids long. The CDR3, as DNA: TGTGCCAGCAGCTTATACGGCCCGGCAGATACGCAGTATTTT. This translates into CASSLYGPADTQYF.

The rearrangement joins TRBV11-2 to TRBJ2-3; 15 nucleotides match TRBD2. The V segment lost 4 bases and the J segment 6 bases; nucleotides outside the gene matches: 5. The CDR3 has 16 residues. CDR1 SGHAT and CDR2 FQNNGV come from the germline V gene. This chain's CDR3 is CASSSGLAGGLDTQYF. The CDR3 nucleotides read TGTGCCAGCAGCTCGGGACTAGCGGGAGGACTTGATACGCAGTATTTT.

The chain couples TRBV4-1 to TRBJ2-5, with 14 nucleotides matching TRBD2. Losses at the gene ends were 0 bases for V and 5 bases for J; bases not matched to a gene: 8. Per germline, CDR1 MGHRA and CDR2 YSYEKL. There are 18 residues in the CDR3. In DNA form, the CDR3 reads TGCGCCAGCAGCCAAGAGAGGACTAGCGGGAGGAGGGGTGAGACCCAGTACTTC. Amino acids: CASSQERTSGRRGETQYF.

The gene calls are TRBV10-3 and TRBJ2-2; TRBD2 agrees at 14 bases. V lost 2 bases to trimming and J lost 0 bases; unmatched junction nucleotides: 8. The CDR3 has 20 amino acids. Germline CDR1 ENHRY, CDR2 SYGVKD. The CDR3 DNA reads as TGTGCCATCAGTGAGCCAGGACTAGCGGGAGGCAACACGAACACCGGGGAGCTGTTTTTT. This sequence encodes CAISEPGLAGGNTNTGELFF.

This sequence joins TRBV18 and TRBJ1-1; D uncertain. Trimming stripped 2 bases from V and 0 bases from J, with 19 bases between. In germline, CDR1 is KGHSH, CDR2 LQKENI. The CDR3 consists of 18 residues. The CDR3 protein is CASSPIGGFQLLNTEAFF. The CDR3 DNA is TGTGCCAGCTCACCAATCGGTGGCTTTCAACTTCTGAACACTGAAGCTTTCTTT.

The V gene is TRBV9, the J gene TRBJ2-1; 8 bases line up with TRBD2. V shed 4 bases and J 5 bases; nucleotides not matched to a gene: 5. Germline values: CDR1 SGDLS, CDR2 YYNGEE. The CDR3 is made up of 14 amino acids. CDR3 DNA: TGTGCCAGCAGCCCGGGACTAGGGGACAATGAGCAGTTCTTC. Translated: CASSPGLGDNEQFF.

A few counts support this clone. The gene calls are TRBV2 and TRBJ1-5, with 7 bases identical to TRBD1. CDR1 is SNHLY and CDR2 is FYNNEI in the germline V gene. J lost 3 bases, V lost 3 bases, and 5 bases had no gene match. This CDR3 spans 15 amino acids. This chain's CDR3 is CASSDGRGLNQPQHF. The CDR3 DNA sequence: TGTGCCAGCAGTGATGGTAGGGGGCTCAATCAGCCCCAGCATTTT.

The J gene is TRBJ2-2, the V gene TRBV10-3; 9 positions match TRBD2. Germline CDR1 reads ENHRY; CDR2 reads SYGVKD. V dropped 10 bases and J dropped 0; count of bases not matched to a gene: 6. The CDR3 has 15 residues. CDR3 sequence reads: CASGSSGTNTGELFF. The CDR3, as DNA: TGTGCCAGTGGTTCTAGCGGGACGAACACCGGGGAGCTGTTTTTT.

The rearrangement links TRBV5-4 to TRBJ2-5; perhaps TRBD2 as D (6 bases). Germline assignment: CDR1 SGHNT and CDR2 YYREEE (reference sequence). Trimming removed 0 bases from V and 5 bases from J, with 14 bases in between. The CDR3 is 15 residues long. The CDR3 nucleotides are TGTGCCAGCAGCTTGGGTGAACTAGCTAGGGAGACCCAGTACTTC. Encoded protein: CASSLGELARETQYF.

The chain combines TRBV11-3 with TRBJ2-5; D perhaps matches TRBD2 (5 bases). V was clipped by 5 bases and J by 5 bases, with 12 bases between them. Per the germline V gene, CDR1 is SGHNT and CDR2 is YENEEA. The CDR3 loop spans 13 amino acids. The CDR3, as DNA: TGTGCCAGCAGCCGAGAACGCGGGGAGACCCAGTACTTC. Encoded protein: CASSRERGETQYF.

The chain combines TRBV5-1 with TRBJ1-2; D might be TRBD1 (5 bases). CDR1 is SGHRS and CDR2 is YFSETQ in the germline V gene. V shed 1 base and J shed 3 bases, with 10 bases lying between them. This CDR3 spans 14 amino acids. In DNA form, the CDR3 reads TGCGCCAGCAGCTTGAATGGGGGACACTATGGCTACACCTTC. This sequence encodes CASSLNGGHYGYTF. The entire variable domain, with the rest obtained from reference TRBV5-1 and TRBJ1-2, is as follows: KAGVTQTPRYLIKTRGQQVTLSCSPISGHRSVSWYQQTPGQGLQFLFEYFSETQRNKGNFPGRFSGRQFSNSRSEMNVSTLELGDSALYLCASSLNGGHYGYTFGSGTRLTVV.

The chain couples TRBV18 to TRBJ1-2, with D unclear. Germline CDR1 KGHSH, CDR2 LQKENI. There are 14 residues in the CDR3. V was cut by 5 bases and J by 6 bases, with 16 bases left in between. The CDR3 loop is CASSTRREGDGYTF. The CDR3 region has the DNA TGTGCCAGCTCAACCAGGAGGGAGGGAGATGGCTACACCTTC. The variable domain in full, completed from reference TRBV18 and TRBJ1-2, reads NAGVMQNPRHLVRRRGQEARLRCSPMKGHSHVYWYRQLPEEGLKFMVYLQKENIIDESGMPKERFSAEFPKEGPSILRIQQVVRGDSAAYFCASSTRREGDGYTFGSGTRLTVV.